These 29 T cell receptor beta chains share one sample of origin, sequenced in a study of T cell repertoires in cytomegalovirus infection. Their antigens are not known. TCRdb called the reads again in MiXCR, with one record for every CDR3 protein. Of about 920,000 distinct CDR3 sequences listed, around 30% are singletons. Sequencing was performed on cultured CD8+ T cells from PBMCs, taken from culture after CMV antigen stimulation. The receptors derive from a human donor in good health (CMV status not recorded). Some clones in this sample may be carry-over from other donors' samples.

This clonotype was found a few times. The J gene is TRBJ2-3, the V gene TRBV6-2 or TRBV6-3, with a possible D match to TRBD1 (6 bases). V was cut by 8 bases and J by 0 bases, with 15 bases left in between. Germline loops: CDR1 MNHEY, CDR2 SVGEGT. The CDR3 spans 15 residues. In nucleotides, the CDR3 is TGTGCCAGCCTTTCGATGACAGGTAGCACAGATACGCAGTATTTT. Translating gives CASLSMTGSTDTQYF.

The chain's CDR3 is CASSQGHGGTEAFF. Here the CDR3 DNA reads TGTGCCAGCAGCCAAGGACACGGCGGCACTGAAGCTTTCTTT. The chain has TRBV14 and TRBJ1-1; no clear D. CDR1 and CDR2 (germline): SGHDN, FVKESK. The V end was cut by 1 base, the J end by 4 bases, with 10 bases between. This CDR3 region has 14 residues. The whole variable domain, filled in from reference TRBV14 and TRBJ1-1, reads EAGVTQFPSHSVIEKGQTVTLRCDPISGHDNLYWYRRVMGKEIKFLLHFVKESKQDESGMPNNRFLAERTGGTYSTLKVQPAELEDSGVYFCASSQGHGGTEAFFGQGTRLTVV.

The chain carries TRBV5-1 and TRBJ1-6; 7 bases are shared with TRBD1. Per the germline V gene, CDR1 is SGHRS and CDR2 is YFSETQ. V gave up 4 bases and J gave up 9 bases; unmatched junction bases: 7. This CDR3 region has 14 residues. CDR3 protein: CASSAWDSTSPLHF. The CDR3 DNA reads as TGCGCCAGCAGCGCCTGGGACAGTACTTCACCCCTCCACTTT.

This clonotype has more than one count but fewer than ten. The V and J genes are TRBV7-9 and TRBJ1-4, with 7 bases lining up with TRBD1. The CDR3 is 16 amino acids. CDR1 is SEHNR and CDR2 is FQNEAQ in the germline V gene (reference sequence). The V segment lost 7 bases and the J segment 8 bases; nucleotides outside the gene matches: 16. CDR3 residues: CASTPLRGRIEEKLFF. The CDR3 DNA is TGTGCCAGCACCCCCCTGAGGGGGCGGATTGAAGAAAAACTGTTTTTT.

The chain has TRBV5-6 and TRBJ2-2; D is uncertain. Trimming removed 0 bases at V and 9 bases at J, with 9 bases between. The CDR3 covers 13 residues. Per germline, CDR1 SGHDT and CDR2 YYEEEE. CDR3 coding DNA: TGTGCCAGCAGCTTGGCGAATCGCAGGGAGCTGTTTTTT. Its translation: CASSLANRRELFF.

This clonotype came up a few times. This chain uses TRBV7-8 with TRBJ1-1; D call uncertain. Germline values: CDR1 SGHVS, CDR2 FQNEAQ. CDR3 size: 12 residues. The germline V and J ends were trimmed by 7 bases and 11 bases, with 17 bases remaining between them. The CDR3 loop reads CASNTRPPRAFF. CDR3 DNA: TGTGCCAGCAACACGAGGCCCCCGCGTGCTTTCTTT.

The chain uses TRBV2 and TRBJ2-7; either TRBD1 or TRBD2 may fit D (6 bases each). Germline values: CDR1 SNHLY, CDR2 FYNNEI. Trimming shortened V by 4 bases and J by 0 bases, and 7 bases separated the two germline ends. CDR3 length: 13 residues. CDR3 sequence reads: CASSGGASYEQYV. CDR3 DNA sequence: TGTGCCAGCAGTGGGGGGGCCTCCTACGAGCAGTACGTC.

This clonotype has more than one count but fewer than ten. A read error may account for a junction end that differs from germline. The chain is built from TRBV7-9 and TRBJ2-7; D remains ambiguous. The CDR3 runs 12 residues. CDR1 and CDR2 from the germline V gene are SEHNR and FQNEAQ (reference sequence). This CDR3 is CASSLDSVYLNF. The CDR3 bases are TGTGCCAGCAGCTTAGATAGTGTCTATTTGAACTTC.

This clonotype has just a few counts. The V call is TRBV12-3 or TRBV12-4, the J call TRBJ2-6; TRBD1 or TRBD2 may be the D gene (8 bases each). The CDR3 consists of 18 residues. Trimming removed 6 bases from V and 1 base from J, with 19 bases in between. The CDR3 protein is CASSRGGQGASGANVLTF. Written as DNA, the CDR3 is TGTGCCAGCAGCCGGGGGGGGCAGGGGGCGTCTGGGGCCAACGTCCTGACTTTC.

A word on this clonotype: A much larger clonotype is one base distant, so this may be a read error. This chain links TRBV20-1 with TRBJ2-7; possibly TRBD1 for D (6 bases). The CDR3 sequence is 9 residues long. Germline lookup yields CDR1 DFQATT and CDR2 SNEGSKA (reference sequence). CDR3 region: CSATGHGAV. DNA of the CDR3: TGCAGTGCTACGGGACATGGGGCCGTC.

This clonotype showed up just a few times. The rearrangement links TRBV14 to TRBJ1-6; D perhaps matches TRBD1 (6 bases). The CDR3 contains 13 residues. The germline V gene has CDR1 SGHDN and CDR2 FVKESK. The V and J ends lost 1 base and 16 bases respectively, with 14 bases between them. CDR3 DNA sequence: TGTGCCAGCAGCCAAGTTTACTGGGACAAGCTCCACTTT. Amino acid sequence: CASSQVYWDKLHF.

This clonotype has ten or more counts. V usage is TRBV28 and J usage is TRBJ2-3, with 11 bases matching TRBD2. Looked up from germline, CDR1 is MDHEN and CDR2 is SYDVKM. V dropped 6 bases and J dropped 2; count of bases not matched to a gene: 7. The CDR3 has 16 amino acids. CDR3 DNA: TGTGCCAGCAGCCTACTAGCGGGGGATATCACAGATACGCAGTATTTT. This codes for CASSLLAGDITDTQYF.

This clonotype was detected a few times. This chain links TRBV12-3 or TRBV12-4 with TRBJ1-5; D gene uncertain. Trimming took off 2 bases at V and 5 bases at J, with 10 bases between the two ends. This CDR3 spans 14 amino acids. CDR3 coding DNA: TGTGCCAGCAGTTTAAGTTTTTTGTATCAGCCCCAGCATTTT. It yields the protein CASSLSFLYQPQHF.

V is TRBV20-1 and J is TRBJ1-1; unclear D gene. CDR1 is DFQATT, CDR2 SNEGSKA, per germline (reference sequence). Trimming left V 5 bases short and J 6 bases short, with 10 bases between. The CDR3 spans 11 residues. The CDR3 protein is CSAAMVSEAFF. The CDR3 DNA is TGCAGTGCTGCCATGGTCTCTGAAGCTTTCTTT.

This clonotype was seen many times. The chain couples TRBV7-2 to TRBJ1-5; 7 positions match TRBD1. Germline CDR1 and CDR2: SGHTA and FQGNSA. The CDR3 consists of 16 residues. The junction had 9 bases not matched to a gene; V was cut back by 5 bases and J by 2 bases. This CDR3 reads CASSRDRVKGNQPQHF. The CDR3 region has the DNA TGTGCCAGCAGCCGAGACAGGGTGAAGGGCAATCAGCCCCAGCATTTT.

J is TRBJ2-7 and V is TRBV28; the D call may be TRBD1 or TRBD2 (5 bases each). CDR3 size: 14 residues. Trimming shortened V by 10 bases and J by 0 bases, and 16 bases separated the two germline ends. CDR1 MDHEN and CDR2 SYDVKM come from the germline V gene. CDR3 in DNA: TGTGCCACAGTTGGGGGTTTTAGCTCCTACGAGCAGTACGTC. It translates to CATVGGFSSYEQYV.

This chain connects TRBV11-2 to TRBJ2-1, with TRBD2 matching over 7 bases. Germline V gene lookup returns CDR1 SGHAT and CDR2 FQNNGV. With V trimmed by 11 bases and J by 2 bases, 6 bases remained unmatched. The CDR3 is made up of 13 amino acids. The CDR3 DNA sequence: TGTGCCGGGGCGGGGGAGACCTACAATGAGCAGTTCTTC. This encodes CAGAGETYNEQFF.

The rearrangement joins TRBV6-1 to TRBJ1-1; unclear D gene. V was trimmed by 8 bases and J by 4 bases, leaving 20 bases between them. The CDR3 is 15 residues long. CDR1 is MNHNS and CDR2 is SASEGT in the germline V gene. The CDR3 DNA is TGTGCCAGCTGGGGAGAGTTCTCGGTTGGCACTGAAGCTTTCTTT. Translated, it gives CASWGEFSVGTEAFF.

The rearrangement joins TRBV7-9 to TRBJ2-3, with 15 bases lining up with TRBD2. In germline, CDR1 is SEHNR, CDR2 FQNEAQ (reference sequence). This CDR3 has 16 amino acids. V gave up 6 bases and J gave up 6 bases; unmatched junction bases: 7. CDR3 amino acids: CASRVEGLAGGDTQYF. CDR3 sequence (DNA): TGTGCCAGCAGAGTTGAAGGACTAGCGGGGGGGGATACGCAGTATTTT. Full variable domain (missing parts from reference TRBV7-9 and TRBJ2-3): DTGVSQNPRHKITKRGQNVTFRCDPISEHNRLYWYRQTLGQGPEFLTYFQNEAQLEKSRLLSDRFSAERPKGSFSTLEIQRTEQGDSAMYLCASRVEGLAGGDTQYFGPGTRLTVL.

This clonotype was detected only once. The chain couples TRBV5-5 to TRBJ2-7; D may be TRBD1 (5 bases). This CDR3 has 15 amino acids. Germline values: CDR1 SGHKS, CDR2 YYEKEE (reference sequence). V was clipped by 4 bases and J by 2 bases, with 16 bases between them. The DNA of the CDR3 is TGTGCCAGCAGCCCGCAGGGCCTTAGAACCTACGAGCAGTACTTC. This codes for CASSPQGLRTYEQYF.

This chain connects TRBV27 to TRBJ2-7, with D perhaps matching TRBD2 (6 bases). Trimming left V 11 bases short and J 3 bases short, with 14 bases between. The CDR3 loop spans 12 amino acids. Germline V gene lookup returns CDR1 MNHEY and CDR2 SMNVEV (reference sequence). CDR3 amino acids: CAQEGKNYEQYF. The CDR3 bases are TGTGCCCAGGAGGGGAAGAACTACGAGCAGTACTTC.

The chain recombines TRBV13 with TRBJ1-1; D not resolved. Per the germline V gene, CDR1 is PRHDT and CDR2 is FYEKMQ (reference sequence). With 4 bases removed from V and 0 bases from J, the gap between germline ends came to 9 bases. CDR3 length: 14 amino acids. The CDR3 is CASSSHLMNTEAFF. The DNA of the CDR3 is TGTGCCAGCAGCTCCCACTTAATGAACACTGAAGCTTTCTTT.

V usage is TRBV4-1 and J usage is TRBJ2-5; 9 positions agree with TRBD1. CDR3 length: 17 residues. Germline V gene lookup returns CDR1 MGHRA and CDR2 YSYEKL. Trimming cost V 0 bases and J 5 bases; bases outside gene matches: 10. The CDR3 loop is CASSQDLLGTGRETQYF. The DNA for the CDR3 is TGCGCCAGCAGCCAAGATCTACTTGGGACAGGGAGGGAGACCCAGTACTTC.

The rearrangement uses TRBV14 and TRBJ2-1; D possibly corresponds to TRBD1 (6 bases). V lost 3 bases, J lost 4 bases, and 13 bases lay in between. The CDR3 totals 15 residues. Germline loops: CDR1 SGHDN, CDR2 FVKESK. CDR3 in DNA: TGTGCCAGCAGCCAGCAGGGGTCACGATACAATGAGCAGTTCTTC. Its translation: CASSQQGSRYNEQFF.

The chain recombines TRBV2 with TRBJ1-2, with 10 positions matching TRBD1. Unmatched junction bases numbered 5, after V lost 8 bases and J lost 2 bases. In germline, CDR1 is SNHLY, CDR2 FYNNEI. CDR3 length equals 14 residues. CDR3 sequence (DNA): TGTGCCAGCGGAACGACAGGGGGCAACTATGGCTACACCTTC. Translating it yields CASGTTGGNYGYTF.

V usage is TRBV20-1 and J usage is TRBJ2-1; the match to TRBD1 covers 10 bases. The V gene end was trimmed by 5 bases and the J gene end by 3 bases; junction bases not matched to a gene: 10. Germline values: CDR1 DFQATT, CDR2 SNEGSKA (reference sequence). The CDR3 totals 16 residues. CDR3 sequence (DNA): TGCAGTGCTTCTACGCCGGGACAGGGGTACTACAATGAGCAGTTCTTC. It encodes CSASTPGQGYYNEQFF.

Notes on this clonotype: At one end, the junction sequence differs from germline, possibly due to a read error. This chain joins TRBV6-5 and TRBJ2-1; D is unresolved. Germline V gives CDR1 MNHEY, CDR2 SVGAGI. The CDR3 has 16 amino acids. CDR3 protein: CVSSVDLLSSYNEQFF. The CDR3 nucleotides are TGTGTCAGCAGTGTGGACCTATTAAGCTCCTACAATGAGCAGTTCTTC.

This clonotype was picked up a small number of times. V is TRBV12-3 or TRBV12-4 and J is TRBJ1-2; D gene unclear. CDR3 size: 15 residues. Trimming cost V 3 bases and J 4 bases, with 15 bases left between them. The CDR3 loop reads CASSFRATWVYGYTF. The CDR3 nucleotides read TGTGCCAGCAGTTTTAGGGCGACGTGGGTCTATGGCTACACCTTC.

The J gene is TRBJ2-1, the V gene TRBV11-1, with D possibly matching TRBD2 (7 bases). The CDR3 loop spans 15 amino acids. Germline CDR1 is SGHAT and CDR2 is FQDESV (reference sequence). With 6 bases removed from V and 5 bases from J, the gap between germline ends came to 17 bases. In nucleotides, the CDR3 is TGTGCCAGCAGGGGGGACGGCGGGGGCCACAATGAGCAGTTCTTC. Amino acid sequence: CASRGDGGGHNEQFF.